Each of the 21 T cell receptor beta chains below was sequenced from the same sample in a study of vaccination and CD4 T cells after COVID-19. Treatment reported: approximately 9-day PBMC culture with coronavirus spike peptide pools or control peptides (ViraFEST assay). These receptors have no known antigen. Cultured CD4+ T cells had their DNA profiled by the Oncomine TCR Beta short-read assay. TCRdb fed the PCR reads into MiXCR, producing one record per CDR3 protein. The data contain tens of thousands of distinct CDR3 sequences, about 43% of them seen just once; the ten biggest clones take up just under 3%. The sample consisted of CD4+ T cells from blood, cultured in vitro, taken after SARS-CoV-2 vaccination. Receptor source: a human donor who had recovered from COVID-19.

The chain employs TRBV19 and TRBJ2-7; D unresolved. The germline V gene has CDR1 LNHDA and CDR2 SQIVND (reference sequence). This CDR3 region has 15 residues. V was pared by 0 bases and J by 1 base, with 10 bases between. The CDR3 coding sequence is TGTGCCAGTAGTATAGATCTCTCGACATCCTACGAGCAGTACTTC. It codes for CASSIDLSTSYEQYF.

The rearrangement joins TRBV4-3 to TRBJ2-7; possibly TRBD1 for D (6 bases). The V gene's germline CDR1 is LGHNA and CDR2 YSLEER. CDR3 length: 15 residues. Between the trimmed V and J ends, which lost 2 bases and 3 bases, there was a span of 14 bases. The CDR3 region has the DNA TGCGCCAGCAGCCAACACCCAGGGGCGAACTACGAGCAGTACTTC. It encodes CASSQHPGANYEQYF.

This sequence joins TRBV10-3 and TRBJ2-5, with TRBD1 matching 9 bases. Trimming removed 7 bases from V and 4 bases from J; junction bases left unmatched: 7. From germline, CDR1 is ENHRY and CDR2 SYGVKD. The CDR3 is 14 amino acids. CDR3 bases: TGTGCCATCAAACGGACAGGGGCGTCAGAGACCCAGTACTTC. Its protein is CAIKRTGASETQYF.

The J gene is TRBJ2-7, the V gene TRBV15; no clear D. The germline CDR1 and CDR2 sequences are LNHNV and YYDKDF (reference sequence). The CDR3 runs 15 residues. The V and J ends lost 0 bases and 1 base respectively, with 10 bases between them. As DNA, the CDR3 is TGTGCCACCAGCAGAGAGTCGGGTGCTTCCTACGAGCAGTACTTC. Amino acid sequence: CATSRESGASYEQYF.

This clonotype was seen only once. The gene calls are TRBV19 and TRBJ2-3, with a weak D call TRBD2 (5 bases). V was trimmed by 5 bases and J by 6 bases, leaving 12 bases between them. The CDR3 loop spans 13 amino acids. Germline CDR1 reads LNHDA; CDR2 reads SQIVND (reference sequence). CDR3 protein: CASSFLASDTQYF. The CDR3 bases are TGTGCCAGTAGTTTCCTAGCTAGTGATACGCAGTATTTT. Variable domain in full (rest from reference TRBV19 and TRBJ2-3): DGGITQSPKYLFRKEGQNVTLSCEQNLNHDAMYWYRQDPGQGLRLIYYSQIVNDFQKGDIAEGYSVSREKKESFPLTVTSAQKNPTAFYLCASSFLASDTQYFGPGTRLTVL.

The genes are TRBV6-2 or TRBV6-3 and TRBJ1-2; D may be TRBD1 (6 bases). Trimming took 5 bases from V and 4 from J, leaving 14 bases between them. CDR1 MNHEY and CDR2 SVGEGT come from the germline V gene. The CDR3 covers 14 residues. CDR3 in DNA: TGTGCCAGCAGTGCAACAGGGAATAGCTATGGCTACACCTTC. Its protein is CASSATGNSYGYTF.

The chain employs TRBV2 and TRBJ1-5; 8 bases are a match to TRBD1. Trimming cost V 6 bases and J 2 bases; bases outside gene matches: 6. Germline V gene sequence: CDR1 SNHLY, CDR2 FYNNEI. The CDR3 covers 15 residues. The CDR3 DNA reads as TGTGCCAGCAGCGGACAGGGAACGGGCAATCAGCCCCAGCATTTT. This codes for CASSGQGTGNQPQHF. The variable domain in full, completed from reference TRBV2 and TRBJ1-5, reads EPEVTQTPSHQVTQMGQEVILRCVPISNHLYFYWYRQILGQKVEFLVSFYNNEISEKSEIFDDQFSVERPDGSNFTLKIRSTKLEDSAMYFCASSGQGTGNQPQHFGDGTRLSIL.

Only a few counts were recorded for this clonotype. CDR3 sequence reads: CASSPRGGDQPQHF. CDR3 bases: TGTGCCAGCAGTCCTAGGGGTGGGGATCAGCCCCAGCATTTT. The chain is built from TRBV6-1 and TRBJ1-5; maybe TRBD1 (5 bases). Germline loops: CDR1 MNHNS, CDR2 SASEGT. V lost 5 bases and J 5 bases, leaving 13 bases between the germline ends. There are 14 residues in the CDR3.

The chain recombines TRBV20-1 with TRBJ1-1, with a tentative D call TRBD1 (5 bases). V gave up 3 bases and J gave up 5 bases, with 7 bases separating them. Germline values: CDR1 DFQATT, CDR2 SNEGSKA (reference sequence). The CDR3 has 11 amino acids. Here the CDR3 DNA reads TGCAGTGCTAGTAGGGGAACTGAAGCTTTCTTT. This gives the protein CSASRGTEAFF.

The chain couples TRBV20-1 to TRBJ2-2; 11 bases match TRBD2. The CDR3 covers 15 residues. V lost 3 bases and J lost 5; bases outside the gene matches: 5. Germline V gene lookup returns CDR1 DFQATT and CDR2 SNEGSKA (reference sequence). CDR3 DNA sequence: TGCAGTGCTAGTTATAGCGGGGGGGTAACCGGGGAGCTGTTTTTT. Encoded protein: CSASYSGGVTGELFF.

This sequence joins TRBV2 and TRBJ2-1, with TRBD1 identical over 12 bases. V lost 5 bases, J lost 8 bases, and 4 bases stayed unmatched. This CDR3 comprises 14 residues. CDR1 is SNHLY and CDR2 is FYNNEI in the germline V gene. CDR3 amino acids: CASSRDRGLDEQFF. CDR3 DNA: TGTGCCAGCAGTAGGGACAGGGGGCTCGATGAGCAGTTCTTC.

This sequence joins TRBV25-1 and TRBJ1-5; 8 positions agree with TRBD1. The CDR3 length is 14 residues. Germline assignment: CDR1 MGHDK and CDR2 SYGVNS. The V and J ends lost 4 bases and 6 bases, in that order; junction bases with no gene match: 5. CDR3 nucleotide sequence: TGTGCCAGCAGTGGCTCCGGGACAGGTCAGCCCCAGCATTTT. It is translated as CASSGSGTGQPQHF.

In this sample, this clonotype turned up a few times. The CDR3, as DNA: TGCAGTGCGTACCGGGACGGGGGCTACACCTTC. Encoded protein: CSAYRDGGYTF. The chain joins TRBV20-1 to TRBJ1-2, with TRBD1 as a possible D gene (5 bases). V was pared by 6 bases and J by 8 bases, with 13 bases between. The CDR3 runs 11 residues. Germline CDR1 and CDR2: DFQATT and SNEGSKA (reference sequence).

Comments on this clonotype: The DNA is omitted, as the CDR3 cannot be located on it reliably, and the CDR3 follows TCRdb's listing. The gene calls are TRBV7-3 and TRBJ2-2. The CDR3 has 22 residues if both end residues are counted. The V gene's germline CDR1 is SGHTA and CDR2 FQGTGA. CDR3 protein: CASTNQTSMYLCATSRTGELFF.

The rearrangement links TRBV20-1 to TRBJ2-7; 8 bases agree with TRBD2. J lost 1 base, V lost 6 bases, and 8 bases had no gene match. From germline, CDR1 is DFQATT and CDR2 SNEGSKA (reference sequence). CDR3 length: 14 residues. CDR3 sequence: CSATGTRTSYEQYF. The DNA for the CDR3 is TGCAGTGCCACCGGGACTAGAACGTCCTACGAGCAGTACTTC.

V usage is TRBV19 and J usage is TRBJ1-1; tentative D call: TRBD1 (6 bases). The CDR3 totals 14 residues. CDR1 is LNHDA, CDR2 SQIVND, per germline (reference sequence). Trimming removed 7 bases from V and 2 bases from J, with 14 bases in between. CDR3 nucleotide sequence: TGTGCCAGTACCGCCGACAGGTCCAACACTGAAGCTTTCTTT. Its protein product is CASTADRSNTEAFF.

V usage is TRBV12-3 or TRBV12-4 and J usage is TRBJ2-5; TRBD2 agrees at 8 bases. This CDR3 spans 15 amino acids. Germline trimming cut 8 bases from V and 4 bases from J; bases unmatched to any gene: 12. CDR3 protein: CASSGGGTLGETQYF. For the CDR3, the DNA is TGTGCCAGCTCCGGCGGGGGGACTTTGGGAGAGACCCAGTACTTC.

The chain combines TRBV19 with TRBJ2-6; D is possibly TRBD1 (6 bases). There are 15 residues in the CDR3. Germline V lookup: CDR1 LNHDA, CDR2 SQIVND (reference sequence). V shed 5 bases and J shed 2 bases, with 10 bases lying between them. The CDR3 region is CASSARQAGANVLTF. The DNA of the CDR3 is TGTGCCAGTAGTGCTAGACAGGCTGGGGCCAACGTCCTGACTTTC. The full variable domain, rest sourced from reference TRBV19 and TRBJ2-6, is DGGITQSPKYLFRKEGQNVTLSCEQNLNHDAMYWYRQDPGQGLRLIYYSQIVNDFQKGDIAEGYSVSREKKESFPLTVTSAQKNPTAFYLCASSARQAGANVLTFGAGSRLTVL.

This chain uses TRBV6-1 with TRBJ2-7, with TRBD2 matching over 7 bases. Germline V gives CDR1 MNHNS, CDR2 SASEGT. This CDR3 spans 12 amino acids. V was clipped by 2 bases and J by 9 bases; unmatched bases: 4. The CDR3 coding sequence is TGTGCCAGCAGTGAAAGCAGGGAGGGGCAGTACTTC. Translated: CASSESREGQYF.

This clonotype showed up just a few times. V is TRBV27 and J is TRBJ2-7; 9 positions agree with TRBD1. Trimming at V came to 7 bases and at J to 5 bases, leaving 9 bases not matched to a gene. The germline CDR1 and CDR2 sequences are MNHEY and SMNVEV (reference sequence). The CDR3 runs 14 residues. The CDR3 spells CASTPRDRDHEQYF. The DNA for the CDR3 is TGTGCCAGCACCCCACGGGACAGGGACCACGAGCAGTACTTC.

The chain combines TRBV5-4 with TRBJ2-6; 9 bases agree with TRBD1. CDR3 length: 18 residues. CDR1 and CDR2 from the germline V gene are SGHNT and YYREEE (reference sequence). The junction had 5 bases not matched to a gene; V was cut back by 1 base and J by 0 bases. The CDR3 reads CASSLSGQGRSGANVLTF. CDR3 nucleotides: TGTGCCAGCAGCTTGTCAGGACAGGGGCGCTCTGGGGCCAACGTCCTGACTTTC.